This TCR beta chain comes out of a study of blood T cell repertoires in COVID-19. Study-level information: Nucleic acid was either cDNA or gDNA, and it came from T cells, B-cell-depleted T cells, or PBMCs.

The CDR3 totals 13 residues. The V gene lost 5 bases and the J gene lost 1 base, with 9 bases spanning the gap. Germline V gene lookup returns CDR1 MDHEN and CDR2 SYDVKM. Source study methods: Reference gene primer amplification yielded estimated nucleated cell counts. Repertoires were generated with immunoSEQ multiplex PCR, while TCRdb's copy carries only in-frame clones and drops some. For V, J and clone size, that table is used; D and trimming come from the DNA. The sample contains about 210,000 clones, 81% of which appear only once. About this clone itself: The same CDR3 can be traced to other DNA sequences in this sample.

Across about 22 US areas, participants ranged in age from about 18 to 90 years. What was sequenced was PBMCs or T cells enriched from blood (not recorded which). This sequence originates from a woman aged 50 to 60 with acute COVID-19. The chain employs TRBV28 and TRBJ2-7; D is perhaps TRBD2 (5 bases). Written as DNA, the CDR3 is TGTGCCAGCAGTCCGGACTCATCCTACGAGCAGTACTTC. As protein: CASSPDSSYEQYF.